Here is one T cell receptor beta chain with its context. Trimming shortened V by 4 bases and J by 2 bases, and 7 bases separated the two germline ends. Germline loops: CDR1 KGHSH, CDR2 LQKENI. The CDR3 loop spans 13 amino acids. The donor cohort consisted entirely of Caucasian adults residing in Nashville, Tennessee. These data belong to a study of shared clonotypes between healthy human individuals. Clones were read by immunoSEQ multiplex PCR, and TCRdb kept only the in-frame ones, dropping some. The table has about 380,000 clones, about 97% seen once; the top ten hold about 0.34%. The source is a man aged 25 to 45 in good health. The chain couples TRBV18 to TRBJ2-3; tentatively, D is TRBD2 (5 bases). The sequenced material came from memory CD8+ T cells sorted from blood. The sample's subset: CD45RO+ cells pooled with CCR7-negative TemRA cells. CDR3 sequence reads: CASSLGVTDTQYF. DNA of the CDR3: TGTGCCAGCTCACTCGGGGTCACAGATACGCAGTATTTT.